The 8 T cell receptor beta chains below all came from one sample that was sequenced in a study of CD8+ T cells in alopecia areata. As the sequencing template, cDNA was produced by extracting RNA and reverse transcribing it. TCRdb's copy holds only in-frame clones and misses some; the assay was immunoSEQ multiplex PCR. Of under 85,000 clones in the sample, approximately 46% were seen once. Sample: CD8+ T cells sorted from blood, taken at week 0. These receptors all stem from a human donor with alopecia areata.

V and J are TRBV18 and TRBJ1-1; 11 bases map to TRBD1. This CDR3 region has 15 residues. After removal of 4 bases from V and 4 bases from J, the junction contained 5 bases not matched to a gene. CDR1 and CDR2 (germline): KGHSH, LQKENI. CDR3 coding DNA: TGTGCCAGCTCACTCCGGGACAGGGGGGTCACTGAAGCTTTCTTT. This gives the protein CASSLRDRGVTEAFF.

The CDR3 loop is CASSQDRTSGSGETQYF. The CDR3 DNA reads as TGCGCCAGCAGCCAAGACCGGACTAGCGGGAGCGGTGAGACCCAGTACTTC. The V gene is TRBV4-3, the J gene TRBJ2-5; 13 bases are shared with TRBD2. Trimming took 0 bases from V and 5 from J; bases not matched to a gene: 6. From germline, CDR1 is LGHNA and CDR2 YSLEER. The CDR3 totals 17 residues.

About this clone itself: Other DNA sequences in the same sample also yield this CDR3. The chain carries TRBV10-3 and TRBJ2-3; D might be TRBD1 (5 bases). With 3 bases removed from V and 3 bases from J, the gap between germline ends came to 10 bases. The V gene's germline CDR1 is ENHRY and CDR2 SYGVKD. There are 14 residues in the CDR3. CDR3 loop: CAISEERQTDTQYF. CDR3 bases: TGTGCCATCAGTGAAGAAAGACAGACAGATACGCAGTATTTT.

This sequence joins TRBV7-9 and TRBJ2-3; the match to TRBD1 covers 7 bases. J was trimmed by 3 bases and V by 6 bases; bases with no gene match: 9. The CDR3 loop spans 15 amino acids. Germline V lookup: CDR1 SEHNR, CDR2 FQNEAQ (reference sequence). DNA for the CDR3: TGTGCCAGCAGGCCCACAGGGGATTTGACAGATACGCAGTATTTT. Translating it yields CASRPTGDLTDTQYF. The full variable domain, in which reference TRBV7-9 and TRBJ2-3 provide the parts outside the CDR3, is DTGVSQNPRHKITKRGQNVTFRCDPISEHNRLYWYRQTLGQGPEFLTYFQNEAQLEKSRLLSDRFSAERPKGSFSTLEIQRTEQGDSAMYLCASRPTGDLTDTQYFGPGTRLTVL.

The V gene is TRBV27, the J gene TRBJ1-5, with D perhaps matching TRBD1 (5 bases). Trimming stripped 6 bases from V and 1 base from J, with 13 bases between. The CDR3 covers 15 residues. Germline V CDR1 and CDR2: MNHEY, SMNVEV (reference sequence). The CDR3 DNA follows: TGTGCCAGCAGACTGGGACGGACAAGCAATCAGCCCCAGCATTTT. Residues: CASRLGRTSNQPQHF.

The chain couples TRBV9 to TRBJ2-1, with D maybe TRBD2 (5 bases). The CDR3 has 16 amino acids. With 4 bases removed from V and 0 bases from J, the gap between germline ends came to 14 bases. Germline CDR1 is SGDLS and CDR2 is YYNGEE. The CDR3 loop is CASSKLGGGSYNEQFF. CDR3 nucleotides: TGTGCCAGCAGCAAACTTGGCGGAGGCTCCTACAATGAGCAGTTCTTC.

The J gene is TRBJ1-2, the V gene TRBV27; no firm D call. The CDR3 consists of 13 residues. CDR1 and CDR2 (germline): MNHEY, SMNVEV (reference sequence). Trimming left V 0 bases short and J 8 bases short, with 10 bases between. CDR3 loop: CASSLSWGSGYTF. The CDR3 DNA follows: TGTGCCAGCAGTTTATCTTGGGGTAGCGGCTACACCTTC.

This clone was recorded a few times. V gene TRBV5-1 combines with J gene TRBJ2-1; D remains ambiguous. The germline V and J ends were trimmed by 6 bases and 0 bases, with 7 bases remaining between them. The CDR3 has 13 amino acids. Germline lookup yields CDR1 SGHRS and CDR2 YFSETQ. CDR3 coding DNA: TGCGCCAGCACTTCGGGCTCCTACAATGAGCAGTTCTTC. The encoded protein is CASTSGSYNEQFF.